This T cell receptor (beta chain) comes out of a study of blood T cell repertoires in COVID-19 (dated by TCRdb to about 2020). Concerning the study at large: Samples covering the acute and convalescent phases of COVID-19 were provided by collaborators in the United States, Italy and Spain. The repertoires were released in a freely available public database intended as a resource for research on the immune response to SARS-CoV-2. A de-identified subject ID, COVID-19 status, age in years and sex were almost always included in the sample metadata. Subjects who had been exposed to COVID-19, were actively infected with it, or had recovered from it provided the deeply sampled blood TCRbeta repertoires that made up the dataset. The prospective study material was composed of cDNA or gDNA derived from T cells, B-cell-depleted T cells, or PBMCs. Where available, HLA class I and class II types were taken from metadata supplied by the sample provider and were not determined by assay-based typing. The samples were drawn from two sources: the first 160 participants of the ongoing ImmuneRACE study, and 950 to 1,500 subjects contributed by 6 global collaborators. Points the paper makes about the study in general: How much clinical and demographic metadata was included differed by source and by participant, and the metadata was provided uncurated.

This clone was seen a handful of times. The antigen it binds to is not known. It has no much larger one-base neighbor in the sample; base qualities were not kept. The germline V and J ends show losses of 3 bases and 0 bases respectively, and no gene match explains 11 bases of the junction. The CDR3, cysteine through phenylalanine, is 18 amino acids long. The DNA shown is the 54-base CDR3, in frame from base 1. CDR1 LNHDA and CDR2 SQIVND are derived from the germline V gene (reference sequence). TCRbeta CDR3 regions were amplified from genomic DNA using the immunoSEQ Assay, a bias-controlled multiplex PCR. The original methods were these. Nucleated cell counts per sample were estimated from amplification of reference gene primers within the assay. Sequence reads were collapsed and filtered to measure the absolute abundance of every unique TCRbeta CDR3 rearrangement. For each sample, productive Simpson clonality was calculated as the square root of Simpson's diversity index over productive rearrangements. TCRdb mirrors the immuneACCESS table, restricted to in-frame sequences. Some clones are absent from its copies; in checked studies, under half trace to an unresolved V gene, and the reason for the others is unknown. V and J calls and clone size follow that table, whereas D and trimming were derived from the DNA. This sample is represented by under 150,000 clones; almost 90% of them were singletons. The ten largest account for approximately 2.5% of the sample.

Each collaborating institution followed its own protocols to collect whole blood in K2EDTA tubes. For TCRbeta analysis, collaborators shipped samples in one of three forms: frozen whole blood, isolated PBMCs, or DNA extracted from either of those sample types. The TCR originated in a human donor in a cohort sampled during active COVID-19. The chain was built from TRBV19 and TRBJ1-5; 7 middle bases align to TRBD1. Sequenced sample: peripheral blood. The CDR3 sequence is CASSIWDRNSYSNQPQHF. The sequenced DNA is TGTGCCAGTAGTATTTGGGACAGAAACTCCTATAGCAATCAGCCCCAGCATTTT.